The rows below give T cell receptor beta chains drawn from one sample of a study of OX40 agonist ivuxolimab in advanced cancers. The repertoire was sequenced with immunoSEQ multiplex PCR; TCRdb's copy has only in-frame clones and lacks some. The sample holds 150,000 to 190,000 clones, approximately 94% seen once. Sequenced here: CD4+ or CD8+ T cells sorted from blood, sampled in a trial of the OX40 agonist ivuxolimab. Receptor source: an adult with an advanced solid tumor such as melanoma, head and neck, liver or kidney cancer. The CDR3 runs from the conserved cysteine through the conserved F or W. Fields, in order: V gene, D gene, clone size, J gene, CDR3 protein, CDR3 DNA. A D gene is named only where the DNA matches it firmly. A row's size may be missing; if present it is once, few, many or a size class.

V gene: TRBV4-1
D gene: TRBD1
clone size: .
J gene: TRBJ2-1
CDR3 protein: CASSHEIGTGATRSSYNEQFF
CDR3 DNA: TGCGCCAGCAGCCACGAAATAGGGACAGGGGCCACCCGAAGCTCCTACAATGAGCAGTTCTTC

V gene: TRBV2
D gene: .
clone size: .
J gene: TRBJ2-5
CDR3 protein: CASSEGGRETQYF
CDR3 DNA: TGTGCCAGCAGTGAAGGGGGACGGGAGACCCAGTACTTC

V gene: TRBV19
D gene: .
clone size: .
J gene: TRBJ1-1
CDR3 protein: CAVKKGPGNTEAFF
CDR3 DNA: TGTGCCGTCAAAAAGGGCCCAGGGAACACTGAAGCTTTCTTT

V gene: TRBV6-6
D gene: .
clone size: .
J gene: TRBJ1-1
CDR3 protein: CASIRDGGDTEAFF
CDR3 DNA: TGTGCCAGCATCCGGGACGGGGGAGACACTGAAGCTTTCTTT

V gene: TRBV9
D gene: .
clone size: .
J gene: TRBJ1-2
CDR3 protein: CASSPRRGIGYTF
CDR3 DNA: TGTGCCAGCAGCCCGCGGAGAGGGATTGGCTACACCTTC

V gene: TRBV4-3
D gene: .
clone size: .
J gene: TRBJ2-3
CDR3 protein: CASSRGGGQGSTDTQYF
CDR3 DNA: TGCGCCAGCAGCCGCGGGGGGGGACAGGGTAGCACAGATACGCAGTATTTT

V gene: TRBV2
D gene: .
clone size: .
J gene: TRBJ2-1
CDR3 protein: CASQAISPYNEQFF
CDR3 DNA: TGTGCCAGCCAGGCGATTTCTCCCTACAATGAGCAGTTCTTC

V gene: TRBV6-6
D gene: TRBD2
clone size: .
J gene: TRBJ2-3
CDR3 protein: CASSPLAGTSTDTQYF
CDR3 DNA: TGTGCCAGCAGTCCGTTAGCGGGGACTAGCACAGATACGCAGTATTTT

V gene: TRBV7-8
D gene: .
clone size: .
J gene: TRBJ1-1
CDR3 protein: CASSLAMGPNTEAFF
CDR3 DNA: TGTGCCAGCAGCTTAGCAATGGGTCCGAACACTGAAGCTTTCTTT

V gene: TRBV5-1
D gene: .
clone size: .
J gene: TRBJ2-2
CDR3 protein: CASRDGDTYTGELFF
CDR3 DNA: TGCGCCAGCAGGGACGGGGACACCTACACCGGGGAGCTGTTTTTT

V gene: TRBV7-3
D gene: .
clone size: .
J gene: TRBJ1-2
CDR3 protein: CASSLTGGYDYGYTF
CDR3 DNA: TGTGCCAGCAGCTTAACAGGGGGGTATGACTATGGCTACACCTTC

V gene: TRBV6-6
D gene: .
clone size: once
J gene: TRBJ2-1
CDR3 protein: CASSPRDEQFF
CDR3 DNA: TGTGCCAGCAGCCCACGTGATGAGCAGTTCTTC

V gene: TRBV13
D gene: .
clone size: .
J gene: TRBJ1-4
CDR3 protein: CASSSRSAAEKLFF
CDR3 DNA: TGTGCCAGCAGCTCACGTTCGGCAGCTGAAAAACTGTTTTTT

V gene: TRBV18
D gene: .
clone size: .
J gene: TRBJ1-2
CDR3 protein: CASSPGGSRAGGYTF
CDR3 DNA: TGTGCCAGCTCACCGGGTGGGTCGAGAGCGGGTGGCTACACCTTC

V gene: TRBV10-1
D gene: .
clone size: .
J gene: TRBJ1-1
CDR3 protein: CASSESGPGYEAFF
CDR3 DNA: TGCGCCAGCAGTGAGTCGGGCCCAGGCTATGAAGCTTTCTTT

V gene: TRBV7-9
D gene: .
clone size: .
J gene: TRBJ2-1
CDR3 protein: CASGGSYNEQFF
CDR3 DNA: TGTGCCAGCGGGGGATCCTACAATGAGCAGTTCTTC

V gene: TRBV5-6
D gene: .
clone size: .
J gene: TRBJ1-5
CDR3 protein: CASSSTRLEGGQPQHF
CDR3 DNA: TGTGCCAGCAGTTCTACTCGACTGGAGGGTGGTCAGCCCCAGCATTTT

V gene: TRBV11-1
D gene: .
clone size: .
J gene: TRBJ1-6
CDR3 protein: CASSMDPGTPLHF
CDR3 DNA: TGTGCCAGCAGCATGGACCCGGGGACACCCCTCCACTTT

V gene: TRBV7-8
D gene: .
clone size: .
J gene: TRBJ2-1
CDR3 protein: CASSAPRYGYNEQFF
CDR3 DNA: TGTGCCAGCAGCGCCCCAAGGTACGGGTACAATGAGCAGTTCTTC

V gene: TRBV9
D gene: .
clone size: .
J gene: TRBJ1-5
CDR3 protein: CASSSDQNSNQPQHF
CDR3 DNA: TGTGCCAGCAGCTCCGACCAGAATAGCAATCAGCCCCAGCATTTT

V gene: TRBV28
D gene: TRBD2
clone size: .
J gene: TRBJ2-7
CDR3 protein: CVSSLAGREQYF
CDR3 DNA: TGTGTCAGCAGTTTAGCGGGTCGCGAGCAGTACTTC

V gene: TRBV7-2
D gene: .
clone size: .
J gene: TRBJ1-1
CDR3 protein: CASSFMPDTEAFF
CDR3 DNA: TGTGCCAGCAGCTTCATGCCTGACACTGAAGCTTTCTTT

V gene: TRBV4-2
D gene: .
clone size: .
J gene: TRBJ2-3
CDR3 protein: CASSQRYPDTQYF
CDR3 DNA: TGTGCCAGCAGCCAAAGGTACCCAGATACGCAGTATTTT

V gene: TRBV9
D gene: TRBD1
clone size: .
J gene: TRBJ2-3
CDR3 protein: CASRGTGGTDTQYF
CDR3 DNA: TGTGCCAGCAGAGGGACAGGCGGCACAGATACGCAGTATTTT

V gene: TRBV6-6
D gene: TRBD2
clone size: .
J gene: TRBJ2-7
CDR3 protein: CASDSGTLYEQYF
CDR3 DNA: TGTGCCAGTGATAGCGGGACCCTCTACGAGCAGTACTTC

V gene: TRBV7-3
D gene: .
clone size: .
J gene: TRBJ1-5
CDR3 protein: CASSRSYQPQHF
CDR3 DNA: TGTGCCAGCAGTCGTTCCTATCAGCCCCAGCATTTT

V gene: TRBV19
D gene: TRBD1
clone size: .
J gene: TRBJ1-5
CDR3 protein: CASSIQDRVGQPQHF
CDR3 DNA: TGTGCCAGTAGTATCCAGGACAGGGTCGGACAGCCCCAGCATTTT

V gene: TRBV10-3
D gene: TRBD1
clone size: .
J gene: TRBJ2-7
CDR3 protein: CAIRGVTGKQKQYF
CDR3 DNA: TGTGCCATCAGGGGGGTGACAGGGAAGCAGAAGCAGTACTTC

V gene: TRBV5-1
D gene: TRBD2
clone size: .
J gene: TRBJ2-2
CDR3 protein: CASSFDSGGSNTGELFF
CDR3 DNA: TGCGCCAGCAGCTTTGACAGCGGGGGGTCTAACACCGGGGAGCTGTTTTTT

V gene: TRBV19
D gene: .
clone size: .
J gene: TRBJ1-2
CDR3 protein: CASSTGPPPGGYTF
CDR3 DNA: TGTGCCAGTAGCACCGGGCCTCCCCCAGGGGGCTACACCTTC

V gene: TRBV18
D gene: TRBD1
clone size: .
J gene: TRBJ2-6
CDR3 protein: CASSTTGGSPPGANVLTF
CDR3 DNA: TGTGCCAGCTCAACGACAGGGGGCTCCCCTCCTGGGGCCAACGTCCTGACTTTC

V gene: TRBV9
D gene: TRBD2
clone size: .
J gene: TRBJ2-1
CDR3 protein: CASSGSSGSISYNEQFF
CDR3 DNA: TGTGCCAGCAGCGGTTCTAGCGGGAGTATCTCCTACAATGAGCAGTTCTTC

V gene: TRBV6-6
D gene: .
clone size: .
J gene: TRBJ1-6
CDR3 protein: CASSYGDSADSPLHF
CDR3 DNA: TGTGCCAGCAGTTACGGCGACTCAGCTGATTCACCCCTCCACTTT

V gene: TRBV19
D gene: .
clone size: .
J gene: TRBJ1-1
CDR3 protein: CASSIEGQPNTEAFF
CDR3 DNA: TGTGCCAGTAGTATAGAAGGACAGCCTAACACTGAAGCTTTCTTT

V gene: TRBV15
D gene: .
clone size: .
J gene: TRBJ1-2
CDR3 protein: CATSSGPAGRVYGYTF
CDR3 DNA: TGTGCCACCAGCAGCGGCCCGGCGGGGAGGGTCTATGGCTACACCTTC

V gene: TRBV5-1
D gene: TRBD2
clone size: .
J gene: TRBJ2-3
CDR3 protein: CASSWTSGGSDTQYF
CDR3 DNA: TGCGCCAGCAGCTGGACTAGCGGGGGCTCAGATACGCAGTATTTT

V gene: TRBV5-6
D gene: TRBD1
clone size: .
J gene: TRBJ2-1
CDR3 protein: CASRSRDRGSEQFF
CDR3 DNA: TGTGCCAGCAGGTCCCGGGACAGGGGGTCCGAGCAGTTCTTC

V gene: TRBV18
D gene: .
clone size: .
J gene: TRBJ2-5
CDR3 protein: CASSYRRDQETQYF
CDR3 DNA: TGTGCCAGCTCATATAGGCGCGACCAAGAGACCCAGTACTTC

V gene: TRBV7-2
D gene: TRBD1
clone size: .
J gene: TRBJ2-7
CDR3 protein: CASSFGWTGGEQYF
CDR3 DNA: TGTGCCAGCAGCTTCGGATGGACAGGGGGGGAGCAGTACTTC

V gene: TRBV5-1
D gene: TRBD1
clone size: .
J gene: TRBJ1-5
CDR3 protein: CASSPLGAGGNQPQHF
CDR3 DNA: TGCGCCAGCAGCCCCCTCGGGGCAGGGGGAAATCAGCCCCAGCATTTT

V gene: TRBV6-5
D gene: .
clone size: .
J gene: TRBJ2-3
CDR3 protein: CASSYRPTAADTQYF
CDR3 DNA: TGTGCCAGCAGTTACCGACCCACAGCTGCAGATACGCAGTATTTT

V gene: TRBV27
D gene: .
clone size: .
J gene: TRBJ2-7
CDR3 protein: CASSLSRPGEQYF
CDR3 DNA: TGTGCCAGCAGTTTATCCCGACCCGGGGAGCAGTACTTC

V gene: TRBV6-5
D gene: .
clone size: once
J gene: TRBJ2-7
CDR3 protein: CASSSVRKVSYEQYF
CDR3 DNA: TGTGCCAGCAGTTCGGTTCGAAAGGTTTCCTACGAGCAGTACTTC

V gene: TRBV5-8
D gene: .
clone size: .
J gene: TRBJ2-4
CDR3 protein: CASSQRGLLQNIQYF
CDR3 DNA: TGTGCCAGCAGTCAAAGGGGACTGCTCCAAAACATTCAGTACTTC

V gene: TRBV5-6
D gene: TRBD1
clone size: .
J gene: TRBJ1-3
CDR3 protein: CASSLTGAGNTIYF
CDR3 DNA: TGTGCCAGCAGCTTAACAGGGGCGGGAAACACCATATATTTT

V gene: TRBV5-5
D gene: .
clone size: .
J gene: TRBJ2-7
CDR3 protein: CASSLGPGSYF
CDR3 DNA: TGTGCCAGCAGCTTGGGCCCCGGGTCGTACTTC

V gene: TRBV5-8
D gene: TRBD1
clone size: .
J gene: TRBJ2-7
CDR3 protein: CASSLTGGSSYEQYF
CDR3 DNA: TGTGCCAGCAGCTTGACAGGGGGCAGCTCCTACGAGCAGTACTTC

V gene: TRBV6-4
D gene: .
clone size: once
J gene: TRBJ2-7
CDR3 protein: CASSADRNSYEQYF
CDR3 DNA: TGTGCCAGCAGTGCCGACAGGAACTCCTACGAGCAGTACTTC

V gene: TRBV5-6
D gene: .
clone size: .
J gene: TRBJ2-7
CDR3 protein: CASSLQGTPYYEQYF
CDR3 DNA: TGTGCCAGCAGCTTGCAGGGGACCCCCTACTACGAGCAGTACTTC

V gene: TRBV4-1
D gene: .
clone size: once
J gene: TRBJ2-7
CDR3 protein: CASSQFQVAGSGEQYF
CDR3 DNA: TGCGCCAGCAGCCAATTTCAGGTTGCCGGGAGTGGCGAGCAGTACTTC

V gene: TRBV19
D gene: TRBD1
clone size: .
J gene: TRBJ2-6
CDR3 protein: CASSIGRTGVFSGANVLTF
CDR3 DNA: TGTGCCAGTAGTATAGGCCGGACAGGGGTCTTCTCTGGGGCCAACGTCCTGACTTTC